The subject of this entry is one TCR beta chain. In the source study's methods: The assay estimated nucleated cells by amplifying reference gene primers. The table came from immunoSEQ multiplex PCR; TCRdb's copy has only in-frame clones and leaves some out. That table furnishes V, J and clone size, whereas the DNA furnished D and trimming. The table lists around 110,000 clones, about 80% of them singletons. From germline, CDR1 is SEHNR and CDR2 FQNEAQ (reference sequence). The CDR3 covers 13 residues. Trimming took 5 bases from V and 10 from J; bases not matched to a gene: 3. The data originate from a study of blood T cell repertoires in COVID-19. For the study at large: COVID-19 samples from acute and convalescent phases originated in the United States, Italy and Spain. In each case, the material was cDNA or gDNA derived from T cells, B-cell-depleted T cells, or PBMCs.

The V call is TRBV7-9, the J call TRBJ2-1, with TRBD2 identical over 12 bases. Input material: peripheral blood. This clonotype originated in a man aged 65 to 85 with active or convalescent COVID-19. The DNA of the CDR3 is TGTGCCAGCAGCCCTGGACTAGCGGGAGAGCAGTTCTTC. Its translation: CASSPGLAGEQFF.